This T cell receptor beta chain stems from a study of blood T cell repertoires in COVID-19 (TCRdb year 2020). With regard to the full study: The collaborator samples originated in the United States, Italy and Spain and spanned the acute and convalescent phases of COVID-19. Subjects who had been exposed to COVID-19, were actively infected with it, or had recovered from it provided the deeply sampled blood TCRbeta repertoires that made up the dataset. HLA class I and class II types, where available, came from metadata supplied by the sample provider rather than from assay-based typing. A freely available public database, intended as a resource for researchers studying the immune response to SARS-CoV-2, is where the repertoires were released. A de-identified subject ID, COVID-19 status, age in years and sex were almost always included in the sample metadata. The prospective study material was composed of cDNA or gDNA derived from T cells, B-cell-depleted T cells, or PBMCs. The samples were drawn from two sources: the first 160 participants of the ongoing ImmuneRACE study, and fewer than 1,500 subjects contributed by 6 global collaborators.

One collaborating source in Seattle enrolled patients during active infection and followed them longitudinally through the course of disease. Whole blood was collected in K2EDTA tubes by collaborating institutions according to the institutions' own protocols. For TCRbeta analysis, collaborator samples were shipped as frozen whole blood, as isolated PBMCs, or as DNA extracted from either sample type. The study at large found these results: How much clinical and demographic metadata was included differed by source and by participant, and the metadata was provided uncurated.

In the case of this clone: No antigen is known for it. No quality values exist for individual bases; no much larger clone is one base distant.

Cut back by 1 base and 4 bases, the V and J ends lie 10 bases apart. The cysteine opens and the phenylalanine closes a CDR3 of 15 amino acids. Only the CDR3 portion is preserved as DNA: 45 bases, with reading frame beginning at the first base. In the germline V gene, CDR1 corresponds to MGHRA and CDR2 to YSYEKL. TCRbeta CDR3 regions were amplified from genomic DNA using the immunoSEQ Assay, a bias-controlled multiplex PCR. In the original analysis: Within the assay, amplification of reference gene primers was used to estimate how many nucleated cells each sample contained. To quantify the absolute abundance of each unique TCRbeta CDR3 rearrangement, sequence reads were collapsed and filtered. Productive Simpson clonality was computed per sample as the square root of Simpson's diversity index over productive rearrangements. The clones in this table, taken by TCRdb from immuneACCESS, are in-frame only. Not every clone is retained; where verified, under half of the shortfall comes from an unresolved V gene, and the cause of the rest is unknown. V, J and clone size derive from that table, while D and trimming were established from the DNA sequence. This sample is represented by roughly 70,000 clones; approximately 90% of them were singletons. Together, the top ten hold roughly 2.6% of the sample.

The sequence derives from a man between 45 and 60 years old with COVID-19, enrolled during active disease. The sequencing sample was made of peripheral blood. This chain joins TRBV4-1 to TRBJ1-4; the best D guess is TRBD1, with 6 bases matching. The nucleotide sequence reads as follows: TGCGCCAGCAGCCAAGTGGGGGCTGGTAATGAAAAACTGTTTTTT. Its translation reads: CASSQVGAGNEKLFF.